The sequence of this T cell receptor (beta chain) was determined in a study of cytomegalovirus exposure and HLA in healthy donors. The study, taken as a whole, reports: In an earlier analysis, about 90% or about 30%: the productive usage of most TCR beta V segments.

Regarding this clone: What it recognizes is unknown.

The PCR employed 60 Vbeta primers together with 13 Jbeta primers. TCRdb's copy holds only in-frame clones and misses some; the assay was immunoSEQ multiplex PCR. The data contain 150,000 to 200,000 clones, under 80% of them singletons. From germline, CDR1 is LNHDA and CDR2 SQIVND (reference sequence). The V and J ends lost 0 bases and 0 bases respectively, with 9 bases between them. The CDR3 is 15 amino acids. Sequenced sample: PBMCs. V gene TRBV19 combines with J gene TRBJ2-7; maybe TRBD1 (5 bases). This TCR derives from a female donor in good health and CMV-seronegative. The DNA of the CDR3 is TGTGCCAGTAGTATAGATCCGGACACCTCCTACGAGCAGTACTTC. Its protein product is CASSIDPDTSYEQYF.